This T cell receptor (beta chain) was sequenced for a study of control samples from healthy donors and cancer patients. The protocol was immunoSEQ multiplex PCR, while the TCRdb copy is restricted to in-frame clones and leaves out a portion. The sample shows 98,000 or so clones, approximately 80% of them seen only once. The CDR3 is 14 amino acids. CDR1 SEHNR and CDR2 FQNEAQ come from the germline V gene (reference sequence). Trimming removed 5 bases at V and 1 base at J, with 10 bases between. V and J are TRBV7-9 and TRBJ2-3, with D perhaps given as TRBD1 or TRBD2 (5 bases each). The source is a man between 18 and 35 years old in good health. Sequencing input: blood. The CDR3 DNA reads TGTGCCAGCAGCCTAAGGGACGGCACAGATACGCAGTATTTT. It specifies CASSLRDGTDTQYF.